Listed here is a single T cell receptor beta chain. Its antigen is undetermined. The primer mix had 60 Vbeta and 13 Jbeta primers. TCRdb keeps only in-frame clones here, not all; method: immunoSEQ multiplex PCR. The sample is made up of under 150,000 clones, and the top ten hold 1.5% to 1.7% of it. V was clipped by 4 bases and J by 4 bases; unmatched bases: 8. Germline CDR1 is SGHRS and CDR2 is YFSETQ. This CDR3 contains 15 residues. This record comes from a study of cytomegalovirus exposure and HLA in healthy donors. Notes on the study in general: By a later analysis, the bulk of CMV-associated TCR beta chains appeared HLA-restricted.

Specimen: PBMCs. The clonotype was recovered from a woman aged 40 to 50 in good health and CMV-seronegative. The chain combines TRBV5-1 with TRBJ1-1, with TRBD1 matching over 9 bases. CDR3 sequence: CASSAGQGWGTEAFF. The DNA for the CDR3 is TGCGCCAGCAGCGCCGGACAGGGGTGGGGCACTGAAGCTTTCTTT.